Following are 30 T cell receptor beta chains from one sample sequenced in a study of cytomegalovirus exposure and HLA in healthy donors. Primers: 60 Vbeta forward and 13 Jbeta reverse. TCRdb's table, derived via immunoSEQ multiplex PCR, lists solely in-frame clones and lacks some. The table includes 150,000 to 200,000 clones, 80% to 85% detected once. Sequenced: PBMCs. These receptors all come from a middle-aged woman in good health and CMV-seronegative.

This clone came up once. The chain joins TRBV11-2 to TRBJ2-5, with a possible D match to TRBD2 (7 bases). CDR1 and CDR2 (germline): SGHAT, FQNNGV. The CDR3 is 17 residues long. The V gene lost 6 bases and the J gene lost 4 bases, with 24 bases spanning the gap. The CDR3 region has the DNA TGTGCCAGCAGAGAAGGGAGGGGGGCGCGAGCCGGAGAGACCCAGTACTTC. It specifies CASREGRGARAGETQYF.

This clone has a handful of counts. Within the sample, other DNA sequences also encode this same CDR3. The chain recombines TRBV18 with TRBJ2-3; weak D call: TRBD2 (5 bases). The CDR3 has 14 amino acids. Per the germline V gene, CDR1 is KGHSH and CDR2 is LQKENI. The ends were cut back, 6 bases at V and 1 base at J, with 11 bases in the middle. CDR3 amino acids: CASSPPGGTDTQYF. DNA for the CDR3: TGTGCCAGCTCCCCTCCCGGGGGCACAGATACGCAGTATTTT.

The chain recombines TRBV5-6 with TRBJ1-1; 8 bases agree with TRBD1. The CDR3 extends over 14 amino acids. The V and J ends lost 6 bases and 4 bases, in that order; junction bases with no gene match: 8. CDR1 and CDR2 from the germline V gene are SGHDT and YYEEEE. CDR3 sequence: CASMKAGGVTEAFF. The CDR3 DNA sequence: TGTGCCAGCATGAAGGCAGGGGGCGTCACTGAAGCTTTCTTT.

V and J are TRBV9 and TRBJ1-4, with D tentatively TRBD1 (6 bases). There are 18 residues in the CDR3. Germline V lookup: CDR1 SGDLS, CDR2 YYNGEE. V was shortened by 2 bases and J by 7 bases, with 24 bases between the two germline ends. CDR3 nucleotide sequence: TGTGCCAGCAGCGTCGACCCTCCAGTTGCTTCCAGGGGTGAAAAACTGTTTTTT. The encoded protein is CASSVDPPVASRGEKLFF.

This chain uses TRBV9 with TRBJ2-2, with D possibly matching TRBD2 (5 bases). Between the trimmed V and J ends, which lost 3 bases and 7 bases, there was a span of 22 bases. Germline loops: CDR1 SGDLS, CDR2 YYNGEE. This CDR3 contains 17 residues. The CDR3 reads CASSGGSPLSGVGELFF. CDR3 nucleotides: TGTGCCAGCAGCGGCGGAAGTCCATTGAGCGGTGTCGGGGAGCTGTTTTTT.

About this clone itself: A read error may account for a junction end that differs from germline. The same CDR3 arises from other DNA sequences in this sample as well. The chain uses TRBV15 and TRBJ1-3; D is ambiguous. The CDR3 consists of 15 residues. The germline V gene encodes CDR1 LNHNV and CDR2 YYDKDF (reference sequence). CDR3: CATSHDKYSGNTIYF. The CDR3, as DNA: TGCGCCACCAGTCACGACAAGTACAGTGGAAACACCATATATTTT.

This clone was found a few times. The CDR3 nucleotides read TGTGCCAGCAGCTTAGCCCTAGACGGGGAGACCCAGTACTTC. Its translation is CASSLALDGETQYF. The V and J genes are TRBV7-2 and TRBJ2-5, with D unclear. V shed 0 bases and J shed 5 bases, with 10 bases lying between them. This CDR3 contains 14 residues. CDR1 is SGHTA and CDR2 is FQGNSA in the germline V gene. The full variable domain, completed using reference TRBV7-2 and TRBJ2-5, is GAGVSQSPSNKVTEKGKDVELRCDPISGHTALYWYRQSLGQGLEFLIYFQGNSAPDKSGLPSDRFSAERTGGSVSTLTIQRTQQEDSAVYLCASSLALDGETQYFGPGTRLLVL.

The gene calls are TRBV5-1 and TRBJ2-3, with 7 bases matching TRBD2. Trimming removed 4 bases from V and 3 bases from J; junction bases left unmatched: 8. This CDR3 region has 15 residues. CDR1 is SGHRS and CDR2 is YFSETQ in the germline V gene. The CDR3 reads CASSLPGGGTDTQYF. Here the CDR3 DNA reads TGCGCCAGCAGCCTCCCTGGGGGGGGGACAGATACGCAGTATTTT.

The chain joins TRBV29-1 to TRBJ2-5; weak D call: TRBD2 (6 bases). Looked up from germline, CDR1 is SQVTM and CDR2 is ANQGSEA. V gave up 3 bases and J gave up 5 bases, with 13 bases separating them. The CDR3 is 13 amino acids. This CDR3 is CSVDNGGEETQYF. In nucleotides, the CDR3 is TGCAGCGTTGATAACGGCGGGGAGGAGACCCAGTACTTC.

J is TRBJ2-1 and V is TRBV4-2; tentative D call: TRBD2 (6 bases). The CDR3 spans 15 residues. V lost 5 bases and J lost 5, with 16 bases in between. Per the germline V gene, CDR1 is LGHNA and CDR2 is YNFKEQ. The CDR3 DNA reads TGTGCCAGCAGCGAAGGCTTAGCGGCCCACAATGAGCAGTTCTTC. Its translation: CASSEGLAAHNEQFF.

This clone was counted a few times. This chain connects TRBV6-6 to TRBJ1-5; no reliable D call. Germline values: CDR1 MNHNY, CDR2 SVGAGI (reference sequence). This CDR3 region has 15 residues. Trimming removed 0 bases from V and 0 bases from J, with 6 bases in between. The CDR3 spells CASSYSSSSNQPQHF. CDR3 bases: TGTGCCAGCAGTTACTCTAGCAGTAGCAATCAGCCCCAGCATTTT.

This clone has just one count. This sequence joins TRBV4-1 and TRBJ1-1; D possibly corresponds to TRBD1 (6 bases). This CDR3 has 16 residues. The V gene's germline CDR1 is MGHRA and CDR2 YSYEKL. Trimming removed 3 bases from V and 0 bases from J, with 14 bases in between. DNA for the CDR3: TGCGCCAGCAGCCATCTTGGACAGAAGTTGAACACTGAAGCTTTCTTT. It specifies CASSHLGQKLNTEAFF.

The chain joins TRBV19 to TRBJ1-5; possible D gene TRBD1, 6 bases. Per germline, CDR1 LNHDA and CDR2 SQIVND (reference sequence). Between the trimmed V and J ends, which lost 1 base and 3 bases, there was a span of 13 bases. The length of the CDR3 is 16 residues. The CDR3 here is CASSIVFRGHNQPQHF. The CDR3, as DNA: TGTGCCAGTAGTATAGTCTTCAGGGGACACAATCAGCCCCAGCATTTT.

CDR3 amino acids: CASSITGPDTQYF. CDR3 bases: TGTGCCAGCAGCATAACAGGGCCAGATACGCAGTATTTT. V is TRBV7-9 and J is TRBJ2-3; D is perhaps TRBD1 (6 bases). V lost 5 bases to trimming and J lost 4 bases, with 10 bases between them. This CDR3 is 13 amino acids long. Germline V CDR1 and CDR2: SEHNR, FQNEAQ (reference sequence).

V is TRBV9 and J is TRBJ1-2; TRBD1 might be the D (5 bases). Trimming left V 0 bases short and J 4 bases short, with 13 bases between. The germline V gene encodes CDR1 SGDLS and CDR2 YYNGEE. There are 15 residues in the CDR3. The DNA for the CDR3 is TGTGCCAGCAGCGTAGCTCTTGGGCAGGGCTATGGCTACACCTTC. Its protein is CASSVALGQGYGYTF.

CDR3 nucleotides: TGCGCCAGCAGCCCGAGACAGGGGCTGTCGGGGGAAAAACTGTTTTTT. Translating it yields CASSPRQGLSGEKLFF. The chain carries TRBV5-1 and TRBJ1-4, with 8 bases lining up with TRBD1. The CDR3 contains 16 residues. Trimming cost V 4 bases and J 8 bases; bases outside gene matches: 13. Germline CDR1 is SGHRS and CDR2 is YFSETQ.

V is TRBV6-5 and J is TRBJ2-1; 8 bases agree with TRBD2. Germline-derived CDR1 and CDR2 are MNHEY and SVGAGI. CDR3 length: 16 residues. Unmatched junction bases numbered 8, after V lost 1 base and J lost 6 bases. The CDR3 DNA is TGTGCCAGCAGTTACTGGGCCCCCGGGGGGGGCAATGAGCAGTTCTTC. Protein: CASSYWAPGGGNEQFF.

The V gene is TRBV6-5, the J gene TRBJ1-1; tentative D call: TRBD1 (6 bases). Trimming took 5 bases from V and 4 from J, leaving 11 bases between them. The germline gives CDR1 MNHEY, CDR2 SVGAGI. The CDR3 sequence is 13 residues long. The CDR3 DNA reads as TGTGCCAGCAGTCGGACAGCAGCCACTGAAGCTTTCTTT. Its protein product is CASSRTAATEAFF.

The genes are TRBV30 and TRBJ1-1; D might be TRBD1 (5 bases). V dropped 0 bases and J dropped 3 bases, with 26 bases sitting between them. Germline V gives CDR1 GTSNPN, CDR2 SVGIG (reference sequence). This CDR3 is built from 19 residues. Written as DNA, the CDR3 is TGTGCCTGGAGTGTAGAGTTTACCCTTGGGCCCCGGGGGGACACTGAAGCTTTCTTT. As protein: CAWSVEFTLGPRGDTEAFF.

The chain combines TRBV11-2 with TRBJ1-4; 9 bases line up with TRBD1. The germline CDR1 and CDR2 sequences are SGHAT and FQNNGV. The V segment lost 7 bases and the J segment 7 bases; nucleotides outside the gene matches: 13. The CDR3 sequence is 16 residues long. DNA for the CDR3: TGTGCCAGCACCCTAGGAGGAGGGACAGGGCCTGAAAAACTGTTTTTT. It translates to CASTLGGGTGPEKLFF.

The CDR3 reads CASAPTGSRATNEKLFF. The CDR3 coding sequence is TGTGCTAGTGCCCCGACAGGGTCTAGAGCAACTAATGAAAAACTGTTTTTT. The chain joins TRBV12-5 to TRBJ1-4, with 7 positions matching TRBD1. Germline assignment: CDR1 LGHNT and CDR2 FRNRAP. Unmatched junction bases numbered 11, after V lost 7 bases and J lost 0 bases. CDR3 length: 17 amino acids.

The count of this clone is one. This chain uses TRBV5-1 with TRBJ1-2; no definite D call. V was clipped by 0 bases and J by 1 base, with 7 bases between them. The germline V gene encodes CDR1 SGHRS and CDR2 YFSETQ. This CDR3 contains 14 residues. The CDR3 bases are TGCGCCAGCAGCTTGGAGGCGGATAACTATGGCTACACCTTC. Its protein product is CASSLEADNYGYTF.

This chain connects TRBV11-3 to TRBJ2-3, with 9 bases that match TRBD2. The V and J ends lost 1 base and 0 bases, in that order; junction bases with no gene match: 2. The CDR3 length is 16 residues. Looked up from germline, CDR1 is SGHNT and CDR2 is YENEEA. The CDR3 loop is CASSLGLAESTDTQYF. Here the CDR3 DNA reads TGTGCCAGCAGCTTAGGACTAGCGGAAAGCACAGATACGCAGTATTTT. The whole variable domain, filled in from reference TRBV11-3 and TRBJ2-3, reads EAGVVQSPRYKIIEKKQPVAFWCNPISGHNTLYWYLQNLGQGPELLIRYENEEAVDDSQLPKDRFSAERLKGVDSTLKIQPAELGDSAVYLCASSLGLAESTDTQYFGPGTRLTVL.

In DNA, the CDR3 is TGTGCCAGCAGTGACCCTGGACAGAGAGGTGAGACCCAGTACTTC. Amino acid sequence: CASSDPGQRGETQYF. This sequence joins TRBV25-1 and TRBJ2-5; tentative D call: TRBD1 (6 bases). V gave up 3 bases and J gave up 5 bases, with 16 bases separating them. Germline V gene lookup returns CDR1 MGHDK and CDR2 SYGVNS. The CDR3 length is 15 residues.

CDR3 protein: CASSRIGAGGETQYF. In DNA, the CDR3 is TGTGCCAGCAGCCGAATCGGGGCAGGGGGAGAGACCCAGTACTTC. V is TRBV5-6 and J is TRBJ2-5; 7 bases are a match to TRBD1. V lost 4 bases and J lost 4; bases outside the gene matches: 10. Germline lookup yields CDR1 SGHDT and CDR2 YYEEEE. The CDR3 has 15 residues.

As DNA, the CDR3 is TGTGCCACCAGCGCAAGGGGACTACTCACAGATACGCAGTATTTT. It yields the protein CATSARGLLTDTQYF. The chain couples TRBV15 to TRBJ2-3; 7 positions match TRBD2. Trimming took 5 bases from V and 2 from J; bases not matched to a gene: 7. Germline V CDR1 and CDR2: LNHNV, YYDKDF (reference sequence). The CDR3 consists of 15 residues.

This rearrangement joins TRBV7-2 to TRBJ2-5; no definite D call. Trimming removed 5 bases at V and 1 base at J, with 8 bases between. The germline V gene encodes CDR1 SGHTA and CDR2 FQGNSA. This CDR3 is built from 13 residues. CDR3 bases: TGTGCCAGCAGCACCGTGCGCCAAGAGACCCAGTACTTC. Translating gives CASSTVRQETQYF.

This clone was seen once. V is TRBV19 and J is TRBJ2-2; 9 bases fit TRBD1. The ends lost 5 bases at V and 5 bases at J; junction bases unmatched: 6. Germline V lookup: CDR1 LNHDA, CDR2 SQIVND (reference sequence). The length of the CDR3 is 15 residues. The chain's CDR3 is CASSSGQGRTGELFF. DNA of the CDR3: TGTGCCAGTAGTTCTGGACAGGGGAGGACCGGGGAGCTGTTTTTT.

On this clone itself: A read error may account for a junction end that differs from germline. The chain uses TRBV7-6 and TRBJ2-3; 7 bases fit TRBD1. Germline lookup yields CDR1 SGHVS and CDR2 FNYEAQ. CDR3 size: 18 residues. The CDR3 DNA reads TGTGCCAGCAGCCCATCCCTCGGGGTCAGGGGGAGCATAGATACGCAGTATTTT. It yields the protein CASSPSLGVRGSIDTQYF.

The chain recombines TRBV30 with TRBJ1-4, with TRBD1 matching over 8 bases. Trimming at V came to 6 bases and at J to 4 bases, leaving 7 bases not matched to a gene. The CDR3 is 14 residues long. Germline V lookup: CDR1 GTSNPN, CDR2 SVGIG (reference sequence). The CDR3 region is CACTPGGVNEKLFF. In DNA, the CDR3 is TGTGCCTGCACCCCAGGGGGCGTTAATGAAAAACTGTTTTTT. The full variable domain, with the rest looked up from reference TRBV30 and TRBJ1-4, is SQTIHQWPATLVQPVGSPLSLECTVEGTSNPNLYWYRQAAGRGLQLLFYSVGIGQISSEVPQNLSASRPQDRQFILSSKKLLLSDSGFYLCACTPGGVNEKLFFGSGTQLSVL.